Sequencing of this T cell receptor beta chain was carried out in a study of T cell responses to AZD1222 COVID-19 vaccine. Overall study findings and caveats: Unmutated regions of variants are reportedly targeted by nearly half of spike-specific TCRs. Repertoires were collected only later (after the peak T cell response had occurred). Vaccine-associated CD4 TCRs spanned spike, dominant at 160-218 and 743-854. Breadth and depth of Spike-specific TCRs rose after two AZD1222 doses.

Here immunoSEQ multiplex PCR was the method, and the copy in TCRdb shows in-frame clones only, minus some. The data contain over 110,000 clones, 85% to 95% of them seen just once; the ten biggest clones take up 12%. In germline, CDR1 is SEHNR, CDR2 FQNEAQ (reference sequence). V gave up 6 bases and J gave up 4 bases, with 21 bases separating them. This CDR3 spans 16 amino acids. Note on this clone: Its antigen is unidentified.

V and J are TRBV7-9 and TRBJ1-2, with a weak D call TRBD1 (5 bases). Sequencing was performed on peripheral blood, taken after recovery from COVID-19. The receptor comes from an adult who had recovered from COVID-19. The CDR3 DNA reads as TGTGCCAGCAGATCAGTAAGGGGTCCCCCATCCTATGGCTACACCTTC. As protein: CASRSVRGPPSYGYTF.